This T cell receptor beta chain derives from a study of metastatic and nonmetastatic thyroid tumors. As for the study in general: Repertoire comparisons spanned blood and tumor or nodule tissue from malignant and benign thyroid patients.

Germline V gives CDR1 DFQATT, CDR2 SNEGSKA (reference sequence). The junction had 3 bases not matched to a gene; V was cut back by 3 bases and J by 3 bases. The CDR3 is 13 amino acids. About this clone itself: The antigen is unknown.

Study findings and constraints: Reports indicated that malignant thyroid tumors showed significantly higher TCR beta diversity than benign nodules did, in blood and tumor.

TCRdb reanalyzed the PCR reads via MiXCR. The top ten clones hold around 17% of a sample with over 5,500 clones, under 35% of them seen once. Thyroid surgery took place with no prior treatment in any patient. Specimen: adjacent normal tissue. This clonotype was sampled from a male donor with papillary thyroid cancer or a benign thyroid nodule (not recorded which). Some clones in this sample may be carry-over from other donors' samples. The chain employs TRBV20-1 and TRBJ2-7; TRBD2 matches at 9 bases. Here the CDR3 reads CSARLAGNYEQYF. CDR3 DNA: TGCAGTGCTAGGCTAGCGGGGAACTACGAGCAGTACTTC.